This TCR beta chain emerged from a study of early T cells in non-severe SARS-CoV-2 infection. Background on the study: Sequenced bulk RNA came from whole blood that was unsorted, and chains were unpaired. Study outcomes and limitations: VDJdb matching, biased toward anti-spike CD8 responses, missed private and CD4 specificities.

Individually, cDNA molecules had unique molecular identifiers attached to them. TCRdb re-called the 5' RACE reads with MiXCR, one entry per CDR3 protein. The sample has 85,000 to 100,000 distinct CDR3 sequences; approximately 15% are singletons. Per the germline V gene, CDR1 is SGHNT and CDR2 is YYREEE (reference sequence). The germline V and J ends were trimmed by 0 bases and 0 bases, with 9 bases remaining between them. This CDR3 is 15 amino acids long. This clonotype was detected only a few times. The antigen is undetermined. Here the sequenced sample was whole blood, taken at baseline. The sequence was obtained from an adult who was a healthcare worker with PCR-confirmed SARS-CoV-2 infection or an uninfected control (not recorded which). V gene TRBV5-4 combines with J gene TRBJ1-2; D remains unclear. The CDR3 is CASSLAGRSNYGYTF. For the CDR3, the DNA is TGTGCCAGCAGCTTGGCCGGCCGTTCTAACTATGGCTACACCTTC.